The clone carrying this TCR beta chain was found many times. V lost 3 bases and J lost 3, with 11 bases in between. CDR1 and CDR2 (germline): SGHDN, FVKESK. CDR3 length equals 14 residues. This sample is drawn from a study of T cells in Graves' hyperthyroidism and ophthalmopathy. Amplified TCR beta CDR3 regions came from RNA transcripts. The primer set for the first-round RT-PCR of the TCR CDR3 was HTBI. From the multiplex PCR reads, TCRdb called clonotypes with MiXCR, one entry per CDR3 protein. In the table there are 550,000 to 600,000 distinct CDR3 sequences, more than 45% of which are singletons. The clonotype originates from an adult woman with Graves' disease, either hyperthyroidism or ophthalmopathy (not recorded which). The chain employs TRBV14 and TRBJ2-5, with D possibly matching TRBD2 (5 bases). Specimen: peripheral blood or thyroid tissue (not recorded which). The CDR3: CASSHLRAEETQYF. The DNA of the CDR3 is TGTGCCAGCAGCCACCTGAGGGCGGAAGAGACCCAGTACTTC.